The rows below give T cell receptor beta chains drawn from one sample of a study of cytomegalovirus exposure and HLA in healthy donors. Assay: immunoSEQ multiplex PCR; the TCRdb copy retains only in-frame clones and omits some. Here the sample spans around 150,000 clones, around 63% being singletons. Sequencing was performed on PBMCs. These receptors were taken from a human donor in good health. CDR3s include the opening cysteine and the closing phenylalanine or tryptophan. Each record gives: clone size, V gene, J gene, D gene, CDR3 DNA, CDR3 protein. A D gene is named only where the DNA matches it firmly. The size of a clone is reported for some rows only, either as once, few or many, or as a class for expanded clones.

size: -; V: TRBV6-1; J: TRBJ1-1; D: -; DNA: TGTGCCAGCGGGACAACATTGAACACTGAAGCTTTCTTT; CDR3: CASGTTLNTEAFF
size: -; V: TRBV4-2; J: TRBJ2-4; D: -; DNA: TGTGCCAGCAGCCAAGGACTCGCAGGGGTGGGCATTCAGTACTTC; CDR3: CASSQGLAGVGIQYF
size: -; V: TRBV6-1; J: TRBJ2-1; D: -; DNA: TGTGCCAGCAGTGAAGGGAGAGTCCCCTACAATGAGCAGTTCTTC; CDR3: CASSEGRVPYNEQFF
size: -; V: TRBV7-9; J: TRBJ1-2; D: -; DNA: TGTGCCAGCAGCCCCACGGCAGACAGCGGGCCGCTTCTCGGCTACACCTTC; CDR3: CASSPTADSGPLLGYTF
size: -; V: TRBV9; J: TRBJ1-5; D: -; DNA: TGTGCCAGCAGCGCGGGGAGGGTGAATCAGCCCCAGCATTTT; CDR3: CASSAGRVNQPQHF
size: -; V: TRBV28; J: TRBJ2-3; D: TRBD2; DNA: TGTGCCAGCAGCCGCACTAGCGTCTCAGATACGCAGTATTTT; CDR3: CASSRTSVSDTQYF
size: -; V: TRBV28; J: TRBJ1-5; D: TRBD1; DNA: TGTGCCAGCAGTGGTGGCAGGGGGCTATTTGAACAGCCCCAGCATTTT; CDR3: CASSGGRGLFEQPQHF
size: -; V: TRBV4-3; J: TRBJ2-2; D: -; DNA: TGCGCCAGCAGCCAAGGGGTAGCGGAGAACACCGGGGAGCTGTTTTTT; CDR3: CASSQGVAENTGELFF
size: -; V: TRBV15; J: TRBJ2-5; D: TRBD1; DNA: TGTGCCACCAGCAGACTGTCGACAGGGGGTGGCCAAGAGACCCAGTACTTC; CDR3: CATSRLSTGGGQETQYF
size: -; V: TRBV9; J: TRBJ2-1; D: TRBD2; DNA: TGTGCCAGCAGCGCGGGGACTAGCGAGGATGAGCAGTTCTTC; CDR3: CASSAGTSEDEQFF
size: few; V: TRBV7-3; J: TRBJ1-2; D: -; DNA: TGTGCCAGCAGCCTCGAGGGCCGCTCAACTACTGGCTACACCTTC; CDR3: CASSLEGRSTTGYTF
size: -; V: TRBV29-1; J: TRBJ2-3; D: TRBD1; DNA: TGCAGCGTTCTCAGGCAGGGGGCCACAGATACGCAGTATTTT; CDR3: CSVLRQGATDTQYF
size: -; V: TRBV6-1; J: TRBJ2-7; D: -; DNA: TGTGCCAGCACCGACTTAGCGGCGCAGTACTTC; CDR3: CASTDLAAQYF
size: few; V: TRBV18; J: TRBJ1-5; D: -; DNA: TGTGCCAGCTCACCGGGGGGTAACAATCAGCCCCAGCATTTT; CDR3: CASSPGGNNQPQHF
size: once; V: TRBV19; J: TRBJ1-5; D: -; DNA: TGTGCCAGTAGTAAGATCGAGGGAAACGGGCAGCCCCAGCATTTT; CDR3: CASSKIEGNGQPQHF
size: -; V: TRBV5-4; J: TRBJ2-3; D: -; DNA: TGTGCCAGCAGCAACGCAGGGGACGGCACAGATACGCAGTATTTT; CDR3: CASSNAGDGTDTQYF
size: -; V: TRBV2; J: TRBJ1-2; D: TRBD1; DNA: TGTGCCAGCACCAGACAGGGAGCTTATGGCTACACCTTC; CDR3: CASTRQGAYGYTF
size: -; V: TRBV5-6; J: TRBJ2-5; D: -; DNA: TGTGCCAGCAGCTCGTCGGAGACCCAGTACTTC; CDR3: CASSSSETQYF
size: few; V: TRBV7-3; J: TRBJ2-2; D: TRBD2; DNA: TGTGCCAGCAGCCCATGGACTAGCGGGAGGGCCGGCACCGGGGAGCTGTTTTTT; CDR3: CASSPWTSGRAGTGELFF
size: -; V: TRBV11-3; J: TRBJ2-7; D: -; DNA: TGTGCCAGCAGCATCCGGAGGGACTACGAGCAGTACTTC; CDR3: CASSIRRDYEQYF
size: -; V: TRBV18; J: TRBJ2-7; D: TRBD2; DNA: TGTGCCAGCTCACCACGGGGACTAGCTGACTCCTACGAGCAGTACTTC; CDR3: CASSPRGLADSYEQYF
size: -; V: TRBV5-1; J: TRBJ2-1; D: TRBD1; DNA: TGCGCCAGCAGCCCCCGGGACAGGTACAATGAGCAGTTCTTC; CDR3: CASSPRDRYNEQFF
size: -; V: TRBV19; J: TRBJ1-1; D: TRBD1; DNA: TGTGCCAGTAGTATGGACAGGGACACTGAAGCTTTCTTT; CDR3: CASSMDRDTEAFF
size: -; V: TRBV28; J: TRBJ2-7; D: -; DNA: TGTGCCAGCAGTCCAACCGGAGGAGGGCAAGTTCTCTCTCGGGAGCAGTACTTC; CDR3: CASSPTGGGQVLSREQYF
size: few; V: TRBV29-1; J: TRBJ2-1; D: -; DNA: TGCAGCGTTGAAGAGTTAGTGGATGAGCAGTTCTTC; CDR3: CSVEELVDEQFF
size: -; V: TRBV13; J: TRBJ1-3; D: TRBD1; DNA: TGTGCCAGCAGCTCACAGGGGGCAGGGGGAAACACCATATATTTT; CDR3: CASSSQGAGGNTIYF
size: -; V: TRBV7-3; J: TRBJ1-2; D: -; DNA: TGTGCCAGCGGGACAACCTATGGCTACACCTTC; CDR3: CASGTTYGYTF
size: -; V: TRBV28; J: TRBJ1-2; D: TRBD1; DNA: TGTGCCAGCAGCCCTCCCGACAGGGATGGCTACACCTTC; CDR3: CASSPPDRDGYTF
size: once; V: TRBV27; J: TRBJ1-4; D: TRBD1; DNA: TGTGCCAGCAGTTTGCGCGGAACAGGGGGGGGGAATGAAAAACTGTTTTTT; CDR3: CASSLRGTGGGNEKLFF
size: few; V: TRBV9; J: TRBJ2-2; D: TRBD2; DNA: TGTGCCAGCAGCGTAGATTTGGATAGCGGGGCAAACACCGGGGAGCTGTTTTTT; CDR3: CASSVDLDSGANTGELFF
size: -; V: TRBV7-9; J: TRBJ1-1; D: -; DNA: TGTGCCAGCAGCTATACGGGGGTCGAAGCTTTCTTT; CDR3: CASSYTGVEAFF
size: -; V: TRBV12-5; J: TRBJ1-3; D: -; DNA: TGTGCTAGTGGCCCGAGGAATCTATCTGGAAACACCATATATTTT; CDR3: CASGPRNLSGNTIYF
size: few; V: TRBV4-1; J: TRBJ1-1; D: -; DNA: TGCGCCAGCAGCCTTATAACGCCTGCGGGGAACACTGAAGCTTTCTTT; CDR3: CASSLITPAGNTEAFF
size: -; V: TRBV5-1; J: TRBJ2-7; D: -; DNA: TGCGCCAGCAGCCTGATGGCATCTTACGAGCAGTACTTC; CDR3: CASSLMASYEQYF
size: -; V: TRBV10-3; J: TRBJ2-7; D: -; DNA: TGTGCCATCAGTGAGCCCACTAGCCTCTACGAGCAGTACTTC; CDR3: CAISEPTSLYEQYF
size: few; V: TRBV4-1; J: TRBJ2-1; D: -; DNA: TGCGCCAGCAGCCAAGAACCCCCTGGAGGGCTAGCAGGTGAGCAGTTCTTC; CDR3: CASSQEPPGGLAGEQFF
size: -; V: TRBV18; J: TRBJ2-3; D: TRBD2; DNA: TGTGCCAGCTCAACACTAGCGGGAGGAATAGATACGCAGTATTTT; CDR3: CASSTLAGGIDTQYF
size: -; V: TRBV28; J: TRBJ1-5; D: TRBD1; DNA: TGTGCCAGCAGTTTAGGGGACAGGGGGCTCAATCAGCCCCAGCATTTT; CDR3: CASSLGDRGLNQPQHF
size: -; V: TRBV27; J: TRBJ1-4; D: TRBD1; DNA: TGTGCCAGCAGTCCACAGACAGGGAGGTATGAAAAACTGTTTTTT; CDR3: CASSPQTGRYEKLFF
size: -; V: TRBV28; J: TRBJ1-5; D: -; DNA: TGTGCCAGCAGTTTACAAACAGGGCCTCTCGGGCCCCAGCATTTT; CDR3: CASSLQTGPLGPQHF
size: -; V: TRBV28; J: TRBJ1-3; D: -; DNA: TGTGCCAGCAGGCCTACCCTAGGGGCTGGAAACACCATATATTTT; CDR3: CASRPTLGAGNTIYF
size: -; V: TRBV4-1; J: TRBJ2-7; D: TRBD2; DNA: TGCGCCAGCAGCCACGGGACTAGCGGGTACCACGAGCAGTACTTC; CDR3: CASSHGTSGYHEQYF
size: -; V: TRBV19; J: TRBJ2-2; D: TRBD2; DNA: TGTGCCAGTAAGCCGGGAGGCGGAACCGGGGAGCTGTTTTTT; CDR3: CASKPGGGTGELFF
size: -; V: TRBV7-9; J: TRBJ2-7; D: TRBD2; DNA: TGTGCCAGCAGCTTAGGAAGCGGGAGAGATTCCTACGAGCAGTACTTC; CDR3: CASSLGSGRDSYEQYF